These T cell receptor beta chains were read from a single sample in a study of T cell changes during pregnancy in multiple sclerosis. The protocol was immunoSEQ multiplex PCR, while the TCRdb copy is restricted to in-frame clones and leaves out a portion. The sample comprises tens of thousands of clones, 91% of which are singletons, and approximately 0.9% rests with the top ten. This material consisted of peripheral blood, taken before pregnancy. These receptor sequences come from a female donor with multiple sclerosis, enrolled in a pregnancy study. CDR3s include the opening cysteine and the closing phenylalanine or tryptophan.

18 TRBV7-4 CASSPHLTPGQGVWPQHF
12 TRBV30 CAWSVSSGGYTF
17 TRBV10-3 CAISAFSRTPNTGELFF
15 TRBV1 CTSSHSGGALDEQYF
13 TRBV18 CASSPLGGAEQYF
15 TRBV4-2 CASSQDHGNYYGYTF
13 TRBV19 CASSSLTGTEAFF
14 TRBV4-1 CASSQVSQGYEQYF
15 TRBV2 CASSKGQGLNQPQHF
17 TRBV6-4 CASSDAQDFSGANVLTF
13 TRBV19 CASTDRIGSPLHF
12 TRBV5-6 CASSLGSETQYF
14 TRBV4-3 CASSLTGGASGYTF
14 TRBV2 CASSESGQPNGYTF
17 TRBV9 CASSGRLAGGYTDTQYF
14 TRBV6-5 CASSSPGQAYEQYF
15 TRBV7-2 CASSLGEGYNSPLHF
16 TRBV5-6 CASSRLPITSNQPQHF
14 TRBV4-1 CASSRVEGDYGYTF
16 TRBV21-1 CASTGAGQYSNYGYTF
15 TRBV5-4 CASSRGPGGTDTQYF
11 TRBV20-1 CSAGGTDTQYF
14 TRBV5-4 CASSPQGARTEAFF
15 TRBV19 CASSYRVVSTGELFF
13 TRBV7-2 CASSLLAGGEQYF
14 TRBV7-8 CASSASSNAETQYF
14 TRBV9 CASSQGTTNEKLFF
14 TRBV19 CASSIGGHTDTQYF
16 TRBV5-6 CASSDPLGVYTGELFF
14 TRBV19 CASNRGTFIGGYTF